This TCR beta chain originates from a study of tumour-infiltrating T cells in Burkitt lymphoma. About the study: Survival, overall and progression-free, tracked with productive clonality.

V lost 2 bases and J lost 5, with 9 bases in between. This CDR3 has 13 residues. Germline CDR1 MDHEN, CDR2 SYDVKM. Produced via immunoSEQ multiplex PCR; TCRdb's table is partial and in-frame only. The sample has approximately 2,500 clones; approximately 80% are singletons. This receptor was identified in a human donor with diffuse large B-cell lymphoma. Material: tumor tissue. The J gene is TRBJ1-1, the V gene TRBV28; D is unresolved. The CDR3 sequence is CASSLKAVTEAFF. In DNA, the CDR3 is TGTGCCAGCAGTTTAAAGGCGGTTACTGAAGCTTTCTTT.